The rows below give T cell receptor beta chains drawn from one sample of a study of cytomegalovirus exposure and HLA in healthy donors. Here immunoSEQ multiplex PCR was the method, and the copy in TCRdb shows in-frame clones only, minus some. The table has around 76,000 clones, 78% seen once. Sample: PBMCs. The receptors were sampled from a woman aged 40-49 years in good health and CMV-seropositive. CDR3s leave out the opening cysteine and the closing phenylalanine or tryptophan. Each record gives: V gene, CDR3 protein.

TRBV5-1 | ASSLQLATGETQY
TRBV7-9 | ASSLGGGQSLNTEAF
TRBV2 | ASSEAEAGDQETQY
TRBV9 | ASSAGTLYNSPLH
TRBV7-9 | ASGLGHVNTEAF
TRBV5-6 | ASSSAGYYYEQY
TRBV7-2 | ASSPGTAGGTQY
TRBV7-9 | ASSPLEVEQY
TRBV28 | ASTREGAAVEQY
TRBV7-2 | ASSFQTGWSNQPQH
TRBV10-3 | AISDVGTGSDYEQY
TRBV28 | AHREGGAHEQF
TRBV28 | ASSVLAGYTDTQY
TRBV25-1 | ASSPHSGNTIY
TRBV28 | ASSASIFLNTEAF
TRBV21-1 | ASSKSPFMGRATEAF
TRBV25-1 | ASRKDRAGAF
TRBV7-9 | ASSALTGANGYT
TRBV11-3 | TSSPLRTGELF
TRBV28 | ASSSPGQDAETQY
TRBV25-1 | ASSSGDTDISGEKLF
TRBV13 | ASSLGDSSSYNEQF
TRBV5-5 | ASSLLGQGFYEQY
TRBV29-1 | SVQGASGANVLT
TRBV7-9 | ASRDSGGDTQY
TRBV21-1 | ASSLRQGFGELF
TRBV19 | ASREGTGKTQY
TRBV7-3 | ASSLKVRGGRRTGELF
TRBV7-6 | ASSPPGGGQY
TRBV11-2 | ASSLEWPGQAPLH
TRBV5-4 | ASSLDREYNSPLH
TRBV5-1 | ASSLGPAGGGYEQF
TRBV28 | ASRIQGATEAF
TRBV6-5 | ASSYDSGGNTIY
TRBV10-3 | ATGLAGSGDTQY
TRBV28 | ASRGATGSGNTIY
TRBV7-8 | ASSFRPEGAEAF
TRBV7-8 | ASSANPGEGYEQY
TRBV18 | ASSILDIAGPAPYNSPLH
TRBV28 | ASKGGNQPQH
TRBV13 | ASSHWGQWDPEAF
TRBV30 | AWSVHDYSYEQY
TRBV7-6 | ASSRGFTDTQY
TRBV30 | AWSGSGGAGTQY
TRBV6-5 | ASRYQGGTEAF
TRBV2 | ASRGLTGHYGYT
TRBV28 | ASSLTGRDQPQH
TRBV7-3 | ASSSRGLSGANVLT
TRBV9 | ASSVAQGYGTEAF
TRBV6-5 | ASSTGEMNTEAF
TRBV28 | ASSSWTGASYNEQF
TRBV9 | ASSPSGGGGTEAF
TRBV30 | AWRKGLEAF
TRBV5-1 | ASSLGQALLGGTIY
TRBV7-9 | ASSPPTTLNTEAF
TRBV6-5 | ASSYDRDTEAF
TRBV7-9 | SSSYPGQGFNEQF